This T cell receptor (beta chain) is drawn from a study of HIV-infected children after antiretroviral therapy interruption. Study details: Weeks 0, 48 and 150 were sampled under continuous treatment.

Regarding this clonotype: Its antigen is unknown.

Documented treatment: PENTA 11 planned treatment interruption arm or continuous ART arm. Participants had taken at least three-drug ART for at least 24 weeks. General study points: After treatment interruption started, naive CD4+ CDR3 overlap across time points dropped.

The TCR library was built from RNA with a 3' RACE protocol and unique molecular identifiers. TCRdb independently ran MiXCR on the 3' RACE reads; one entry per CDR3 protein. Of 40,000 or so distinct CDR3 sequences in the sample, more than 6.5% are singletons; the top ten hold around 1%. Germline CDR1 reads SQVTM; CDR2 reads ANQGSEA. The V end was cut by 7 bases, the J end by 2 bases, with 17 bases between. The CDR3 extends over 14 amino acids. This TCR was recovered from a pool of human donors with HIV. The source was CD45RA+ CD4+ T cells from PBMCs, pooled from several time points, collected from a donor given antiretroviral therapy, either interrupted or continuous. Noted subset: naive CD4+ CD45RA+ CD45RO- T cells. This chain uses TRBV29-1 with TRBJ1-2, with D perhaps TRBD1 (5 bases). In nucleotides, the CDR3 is TGCAGCGCTCTGGCCGCGGGACTAAACTATGGCTACACCTTC. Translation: CSALAAGLNYGYTF.